The 21 T cell receptor beta chains presented below share a single source sample, sequenced in a study of blood T cell repertoires in COVID-19. Produced via immunoSEQ multiplex PCR; TCRdb's table is partial and in-frame only. The table shows 150,000 to 200,000 clones, with around 84% occurring only once. Source material: peripheral blood. Receptor source: a woman in her fifties or sixties with COVID-19, enrolled during active disease.

The rearrangement uses TRBV11-1 and TRBJ1-3; no reliable D call. V was trimmed by 5 bases and J by 1 base, leaving 6 bases between them. CDR1 SGHAT and CDR2 FQDESV come from the germline V gene (reference sequence). The CDR3 sequence is 13 residues long. The CDR3 region is CASSPVSGNTIYF. CDR3 DNA: TGTGCCAGCAGCCCAGTTTCTGGAAACACCATATATTTT.

The gene calls are TRBV5-6 and TRBJ2-2; TRBD2 agrees at 10 bases. This CDR3 is 18 amino acids long. Germline V CDR1 and CDR2: SGHDT, YYEEEE. J gave up 4 bases and V 1 base, and 10 bases lay outside the gene matches. The CDR3 loop reads CASSLFEAGGPFTGELFF. The CDR3 nucleotides read TGTGCCAGCAGCTTGTTCGAAGCGGGGGGGCCGTTCACCGGGGAGCTGTTTTTT.

The chain combines TRBV2 with TRBJ2-3, with TRBD2 matching over 9 bases. Trimming cost V 1 base and J 4 bases; bases outside gene matches: 6. CDR1 SNHLY and CDR2 FYNNEI come from the germline V gene. CDR3 length: 16 amino acids. The DNA of the CDR3 is TGTGCCAGCAGTGAAGGGGGGACTAGCATCGCAGATACGCAGTATTTT. Translation: CASSEGGTSIADTQYF.

This clone appeared a few times. The gene calls are TRBV21-1 and TRBJ2-2; TRBD2, the D gene given by the table, was not confirmed from the DNA. TRBV21-1 is reported as a pseudogene. The CDR3 has 19 residues. This CDR3 reads CASSKRQGQTSGLTGELFF. CDR3 in DNA: TGTGCCAGCAGCAAAAGGCAGGGGCAGACTAGCGGACTCACCGGGGAGCTGTTTTTT.

The V and J genes are TRBV11-2 and TRBJ1-1; possible D gene TRBD1, 5 bases. CDR3 length: 11 residues. Germline CDR1 SGHAT, CDR2 FQNNGV. With 5 bases removed from V and 7 bases from J, the gap between germline ends came to 8 bases. The CDR3 DNA is TGTGCCAGCAGCCGGGGGATTGAAGCTTTCTTT. This encodes CASSRGIEAFF.

This chain connects TRBV3-1 (or the pseudogene TRBV3-2) to TRBJ1-1; 7 nucleotides align to TRBD1. The V segment lost 0 bases and the J segment 10 bases; nucleotides outside the gene matches: 5. The CDR3 contains 13 residues. Germline loops: CDR1 LGHDT, CDR2 YNNKEL (reference sequence). In DNA form, the CDR3 reads TGTGCCAGCAGCCAAGAACAGGGGCTCGGAGCTTTCTTT. Translated: CASSQEQGLGAFF.

This clone came up once. The CDR3 loop reads CASSLAEAGELFF. In DNA form, the CDR3 reads TGTGCCAGCAGTCTGGCAGAAGCCGGGGAGCTGTTTTTT. The chain uses TRBV2 and TRBJ2-2; D is ambiguous. Between the trimmed V and J ends, which lost 5 bases and 6 bases, there was a span of 10 bases. The CDR3 has 13 residues. The germline gives CDR1 SNHLY, CDR2 FYNNEI.

The chain joins TRBV28 to TRBJ1-3; tentatively, D is TRBD1 (6 bases). V lost 7 bases and J lost 3, with 19 bases in between. Germline CDR1 is MDHEN and CDR2 is SYDVKM. The CDR3 is made up of 16 amino acids. Written as DNA, the CDR3 is TGTGCCAGCAACCCATTATCCGGGACATATGGAAACACCATATATTTT. It yields the protein CASNPLSGTYGNTIYF. The full variable domain, with the rest looked up from reference TRBV28 and TRBJ1-3, is DVKVTQSSRYLVKRTGEKVFLECVQDMDHENMFWYRQDPGLGLRLIYFSYDVKMKEKGDIPEGYSVSREKKERFSLILESASTNQTSMYLCASNPLSGTYGNTIYFGEGSWLTVV.

The rearrangement links TRBV7-2 to TRBJ1-4; 12 positions match TRBD1. Germline CDR1 is SGHTA and CDR2 is FQGNSA. CDR3 length: 15 residues. V lost 1 base, J lost 8 bases, and 2 bases stayed unmatched. CDR3 sequence reads: CASSLGDRGREKLFF. The CDR3 DNA is TGTGCCAGCAGCTTAGGGGACAGGGGGCGCGAAAAACTGTTTTTT.

The chain combines TRBV28 with TRBJ1-1, with 8 bases lining up with TRBD1. V gave up 6 bases and J gave up 3 bases; unmatched junction bases: 6. This CDR3 is built from 14 residues. The V gene's germline CDR1 is MDHEN and CDR2 SYDVKM. CDR3 protein: CASRRTGSYTEAFF. The CDR3 DNA reads as TGTGCCAGCAGACGGACAGGGAGTTACACTGAAGCTTTCTTT. The complete variable domain, with remaining parts taken from reference TRBV28 and TRBJ1-1, reads DVKVTQSSRYLVKRTGEKVFLECVQDMDHENMFWYRQDPGLGLRLIYFSYDVKMKEKGDIPEGYSVSREKKERFSLILESASTNQTSMYLCASRRTGSYTEAFFGQGTRLTVV.

This chain connects TRBV19 to TRBJ2-7; 8 nucleotides agree with TRBD2. This CDR3 has 15 amino acids. Germline values: CDR1 LNHDA, CDR2 SQIVND (reference sequence). The J segment lost 2 bases and the V segment lost 3 bases, leaving 6 bases of the junction unmatched. As DNA, the CDR3 is TGTGCCAGTAGTATCGGACTAGCCCCCGCCTACGAGCAGTACTTC. Translation: CASSIGLAPAYEQYF.

The chain employs TRBV19 and TRBJ2-7, with D tentatively TRBD2 (6 bases). Germline V gene sequence: CDR1 LNHDA, CDR2 SQIVND (reference sequence). Trimming stripped 5 bases from V and 9 bases from J, with 14 bases between. CDR3 length: 12 residues. CDR3 DNA: TGTGCCAGTAGTGCGGCCGCCGGGAGGCAGTACTTC. Translation gives CASSAAAGRQYF.

The rearrangement links TRBV7-9 to TRBJ2-3, with D possibly matching TRBD1 (6 bases). From germline, CDR1 is SEHNR and CDR2 FQNEAQ (reference sequence). The CDR3 contains 15 residues. The V end was cut by 7 bases, the J end by 1 base, with 15 bases between. CDR3 DNA: TGTGCCAGCAAGTCCCCCAGGGGTGGCACAGATACGCAGTATTTT. Translating it yields CASKSPRGGTDTQYF.

The V call is TRBV29-1, the J call TRBJ2-4, with 8 positions matching TRBD1. This CDR3 has 13 residues. J was trimmed by 3 bases and V by 5 bases; bases with no gene match: 3. CDR1 and CDR2 from the germline V gene are SQVTM and ANQGSEA. In DNA form, the CDR3 reads TGCAGCGTTCTACAGGGGGACAAAAACATTCAGTACTTC. It encodes CSVLQGDKNIQYF.

The V gene is TRBV7-9, the J gene TRBJ1-6; 10 bases map to TRBD1. J gave up 10 bases and V 2 bases, and 14 bases lay outside the gene matches. The germline gives CDR1 SEHNR, CDR2 FQNEAQ (reference sequence). The CDR3 has 18 amino acids. The CDR3 DNA reads as TGTGCCAGCAGCTTACCCGGGACAGGGGAAGGCTCCTACTCACCCCTCCACTTT. Translation gives CASSLPGTGEGSYSPLHF.

The V gene is TRBV5-1, the J gene TRBJ1-2, with 8 bases matching TRBD1. CDR3 length equals 15 residues. Germline trimming cut 2 bases from V and 2 bases from J; bases unmatched to any gene: 5. Germline V CDR1 and CDR2: SGHRS, YFSETQ. The CDR3 loop reads CASSLAGGKNYGYTF. CDR3 nucleotides: TGCGCCAGCAGCTTAGCAGGGGGCAAGAACTATGGCTACACCTTC. Together with reference TRBV5-1 and TRBJ1-2, the CDR3 gives the full variable domain: KAGVTQTPRYLIKTRGQQVTLSCSPISGHRSVSWYQQTPGQGLQFLFEYFSETQRNKGNFPGRFSGRQFSNSRSEMNVSTLELGDSALYLCASSLAGGKNYGYTFGSGTRLTVV.

The chain links TRBV28 to TRBJ1-2; D is unclear. V shed 7 bases and J shed 10 bases, with 19 bases lying between them. Per germline, CDR1 MDHEN and CDR2 SYDVKM. CDR3 length: 13 amino acids. The CDR3 sequence: CASNPGQTRSYTF. As DNA, the CDR3 is TGTGCCAGCAATCCAGGTCAGACACGTTCCTACACCTTC.

This clone was detected a few times. This chain connects TRBV5-1 to TRBJ1-3; D possibly corresponds to TRBD1 (6 bases). The CDR3 spans 15 residues. The ends were cut back, 4 bases at V and 0 bases at J, with 11 bases in the middle. Germline V gene lookup returns CDR1 SGHRS and CDR2 YFSETQ. The CDR3 coding sequence is TGCGCCAGCAGCCGCGGACAGTCCTCTGGAAACACCATATATTTT. Protein sequence: CASSRGQSSGNTIYF.

Only a few counts were recorded for this clone. The chain has TRBV3-1 (or the pseudogene TRBV3-2) and TRBJ1-5; possibly TRBD1 for D (5 bases). CDR3 length equals 14 residues. Germline assignment: CDR1 LGHDT and CDR2 YNNKEL (reference sequence). The ends were cut back, 0 bases at V and 4 bases at J, with 7 bases in the middle. CDR3 DNA: TGTGCCAGCAGCCAAGAGGGGGGGAATCAGCCCCAGCATTTT. It is translated as CASSQEGGNQPQHF.

This chain connects TRBV9 to TRBJ2-3; 12 nucleotides line up with TRBD2. The junction had 8 bases not matched to a gene; V was cut back by 4 bases and J by 5 bases. This CDR3 has 16 residues. CDR1 and CDR2 (germline): SGDLS, YYNGEE. The CDR3 region has the DNA TGTGCCAGCAGCCCCCGCTCTAGCGGGGGGGAAGATACGCAGTATTTT. It codes for CASSPRSSGGEDTQYF.

The chain recombines TRBV3-1 (or the pseudogene TRBV3-2) with TRBJ2-1, with 9 bases that match TRBD2. There are 15 residues in the CDR3. Germline V gene data show CDR1 as LGHDT and CDR2 as YNNKEL (reference sequence). Germline trimming cut 4 bases from V and 8 bases from J; bases unmatched to any gene: 9. The CDR3: CASSPVRTSVYEQFF. Here the CDR3 DNA reads TGTGCCAGCAGCCCAGTGAGGACTAGCGTCTATGAGCAGTTCTTC.